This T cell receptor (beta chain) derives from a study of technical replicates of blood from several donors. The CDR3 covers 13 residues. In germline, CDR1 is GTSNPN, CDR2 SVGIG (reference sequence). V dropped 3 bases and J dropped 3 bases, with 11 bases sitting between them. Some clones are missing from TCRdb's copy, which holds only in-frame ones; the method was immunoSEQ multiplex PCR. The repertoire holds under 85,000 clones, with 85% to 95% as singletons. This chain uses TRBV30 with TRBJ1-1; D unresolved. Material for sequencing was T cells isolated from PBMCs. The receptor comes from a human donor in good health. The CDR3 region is CAWSPTLYTEAFF. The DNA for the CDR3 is TGTGCCTGGAGCCCAACATTATACACTGAAGCTTTCTTT.